This passage covers 11 T cell receptor beta chains from one sample sequenced in a study of OX40 agonist ivuxolimab in advanced cancers. This table comes from immunoSEQ multiplex PCR, and its TCRdb copy is limited to in-frame clones, with some not included. Of 75,000 to 100,000 clones listed, around nine tenths are singletons. The material sequenced was CD4+ or CD8+ T cells sorted from blood, taken in a trial of the OX40 agonist ivuxolimab. These receptor sequences come from an adult with an advanced solid tumor such as melanoma, head and neck, liver or kidney cancer.

The sample holds one count of this clone. The V gene is TRBV5-1, the J gene TRBJ2-6; D remains ambiguous. The CDR3 has 16 amino acids. CDR1 is SGHRS, CDR2 YFSETQ, per germline. The ends were cut back, 5 bases at V and 1 base at J, with 13 bases in the middle. The CDR3 loop reads CASSTDFSSGANVLTF. The CDR3 DNA follows: TGCGCCAGCAGTACAGACTTCTCATCTGGGGCCAACGTCCTGACTTTC.

The chain joins TRBV6-4 to TRBJ1-2; D might be TRBD1 (5 bases). Trimming cost V 6 bases and J 6 bases, with 32 bases left between them. The CDR3 loop spans 19 amino acids. The V gene's germline CDR1 is MRHNA and CDR2 SNTAGT. CDR3 coding DNA: TGTGCCAGCAGCGCATCCCCCTATGGGCCTCGGACACAGCAGAATGGCTACACCTTC. This encodes CASSASPYGPRTQQNGYTF.

This chain connects TRBV4-1 to TRBJ1-1; the D gene is possibly TRBD1 (6 bases). Germline lookup yields CDR1 MGHRA and CDR2 YSYEKL. This CDR3 is 17 amino acids long. Trimming took off 4 bases at V and 1 base at J, with 19 bases between the two ends. CDR3 in amino acids: CASSRGPSRVGNTEAFF. The CDR3 DNA reads as TGCGCCAGCAGCCGGGGGCCGTCGAGGGTGGGGAACACTGAAGCTTTCTTT.

This clone was detected a few times. The chain uses TRBV7-2 and TRBJ2-2; D gene ambiguous. Trimming took 2 bases from V and 1 from J, leaving 8 bases between them. The CDR3 has 15 amino acids. Germline assignment: CDR1 SGHTA and CDR2 FQGNSA. The CDR3 nucleotides are TGTGCCAGCAGCTTATATAGGGAGAACACCGGGGAGCTGTTTTTT. Its translation is CASSLYRENTGELFF.

The chain carries TRBV7-2 and TRBJ2-7; tentative D call: TRBD2 (5 bases). Trimming stripped 5 bases from V and 0 bases from J, with 20 bases between. Germline V gene data show CDR1 as SGHTA and CDR2 as FQGNSA. The CDR3 contains 17 residues. CDR3 protein: CASSIGSLGPRSYEQYF. The CDR3 nucleotides read TGTGCCAGCAGCATTGGGAGTCTAGGGCCCCGCTCCTACGAGCAGTACTTC.

The chain couples TRBV6-6 to TRBJ1-2, with TRBD1 matching 11 bases. The V gene end was trimmed by 3 bases and the J gene end by 0 bases; junction bases not matched to a gene: 3. Germline-derived CDR1 and CDR2 are MNHNY and SVGAGI (reference sequence). The CDR3 loop spans 16 amino acids. DNA of the CDR3: TGTGCCAGCAGTTATGGGGGACAGGGGGCTAACTATGGCTACACCTTC. This gives the protein CASSYGGQGANYGYTF.

V usage is TRBV20-1 and J usage is TRBJ2-3; the D gene is possibly TRBD1 (5 bases). This CDR3 region has 11 residues. Germline V gives CDR1 DFQATT, CDR2 SNEGSKA (reference sequence). The CDR3: CSAGSTDTQYF. The CDR3 region has the DNA TGCTCGGCAGGGAGCACAGATACGCAGTATTTT.

There are a few counts of this clone. The chain combines TRBV9 with TRBJ2-2; tentatively, D is TRBD1 or TRBD2 (6 bases each). Trimming left V 2 bases short and J 1 base short, with 24 bases between. The CDR3 runs 20 residues. CDR1 is SGDLS, CDR2 YYNGEE, per germline. DNA of the CDR3: TGTGCCAGCAGCGTGGGTTGGGGGGCGTCGACCCGATGGAACACCGGGGAGCTGTTTTTT. Translated: CASSVGWGASTRWNTGELFF.

This chain connects TRBV19 to TRBJ2-3, with D unclear. This CDR3 contains 14 residues. The V gene's germline CDR1 is LNHDA and CDR2 SQIVND (reference sequence). The germline V and J ends were trimmed by 8 bases and 0 bases, with 12 bases remaining between them. CDR3 coding DNA: TGTGCCAGTCAGTCTACCAGTAGCACAGATACGCAGTATTTT. Protein sequence: CASQSTSSTDTQYF. Filled out from reference TRBV19 and TRBJ2-3, the complete variable domain reads DGGITQSPKYLFRKEGQNVTLSCEQNLNHDAMYWYRQDPGQGLRLIYYSQIVNDFQKGDIAEGYSVSREKKESFPLTVTSAQKNPTAFYLCASQSTSSTDTQYFGPGTRLTVL.

This sequence joins TRBV19 and TRBJ2-5, with D possibly being TRBD2 (6 bases). Germline V gene lookup returns CDR1 LNHDA and CDR2 SQIVND (reference sequence). The CDR3 sequence is 16 residues long. V lost 5 bases, J lost 1 base, and 17 bases lay in between. The CDR3 DNA is TGTGCCAGTAGTGTCGGGGGTGCCGGATTCCAAGAGACCCAGTACTTC. It translates to CASSVGGAGFQETQYF.

The chain couples TRBV7-3 to TRBJ2-7; D call uncertain. In germline, CDR1 is SGHTA, CDR2 FQGTGA. The CDR3 runs to 13 residues. V lost 6 bases to trimming and J lost 1 base, with 10 bases between them. DNA of the CDR3: TGTGCCAGCAGGGCAACCGCATCCTACGAGCAGTACTTC. This sequence encodes CASRATASYEQYF.